This T cell receptor (beta chain) was profiled in a study of cytomegalovirus exposure and HLA in healthy donors. This PCR relied on a set of 60 Vbeta primers and 13 Jbeta primers. The protocol was immunoSEQ multiplex PCR, while the TCRdb copy is restricted to in-frame clones and leaves out a portion. The top ten clones hold 7.5% to 9% of a sample with some 98,000 clones, approximately 77% of them seen once. Likely unrecorded immune exposures existed in these nominally healthy donors. CDR1 GTSNPN and CDR2 SVGIG come from the germline V gene (reference sequence). V was cut by 6 bases and J by 9 bases, with 12 bases left in between. This CDR3 spans 11 amino acids.

The rearrangement joins TRBV30 to TRBJ2-1; D might be TRBD1 (5 bases). The source of this sequence is a female donor in good health and CMV-seronegative. The sample taken for sequencing was PBMCs. The CDR3 DNA reads TGTGCCTGCCAAGGGGTTTCTGAGCAGTTCTTC. Protein sequence: CACQGVSEQFF.